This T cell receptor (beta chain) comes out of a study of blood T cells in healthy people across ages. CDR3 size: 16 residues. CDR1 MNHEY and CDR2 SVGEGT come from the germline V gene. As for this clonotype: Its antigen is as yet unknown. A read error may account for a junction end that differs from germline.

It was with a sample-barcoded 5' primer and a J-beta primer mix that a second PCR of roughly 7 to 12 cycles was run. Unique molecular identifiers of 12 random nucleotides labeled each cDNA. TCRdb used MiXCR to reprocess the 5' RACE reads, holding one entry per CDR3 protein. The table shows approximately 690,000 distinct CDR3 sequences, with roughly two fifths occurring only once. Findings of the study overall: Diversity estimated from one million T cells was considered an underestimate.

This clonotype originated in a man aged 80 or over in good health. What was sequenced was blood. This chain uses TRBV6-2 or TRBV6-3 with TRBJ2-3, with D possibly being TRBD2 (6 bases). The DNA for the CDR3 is TGTGCCAGCAGTATATCGGGACTGTCGCTACCAGATACGCTGTATTTT. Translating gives CASSISGLSLPDTLYF.